These 14 T cell receptor beta chains originate from one sample sequenced in a study of T cell responses to AZD1222 COVID-19 vaccine. The assay was immunoSEQ multiplex PCR, and TCRdb's table has in-frame clones only and misses some. The sample carries under 110,000 clones, roughly 87% recorded once. Sequencing was performed on peripheral blood, taken on day 0 of AZD1222 vaccination. These receptors all come from an adult in good health.

The chain combines TRBV2 with TRBJ1-1, with D maybe TRBD1 (5 bases). Germline values: CDR1 SNHLY, CDR2 FYNNEI. CDR3 length equals 12 residues. V lost 4 bases and J lost 11, with 14 bases in between. Written as DNA, the CDR3 is TGTGCCAGCAGTGCTCGGGGGTTGGAGGCTTTCTTT. This gives the protein CASSARGLEAFF. The full variable domain, rest sourced from reference TRBV2 and TRBJ1-1, is EPEVTQTPSHQVTQMGQEVILRCVPISNHLYFYWYRQILGQKVEFLVSFYNNEISEKSEIFDDQFSVERPDGSNFTLKIRSTKLEDSAMYFCASSARGLEAFFGQGTRLTVV.

The chain has TRBV7-9 and TRBJ1-5; D may be TRBD1 (5 bases). CDR1 is SEHNR, CDR2 FQNEAQ, per germline (reference sequence). This CDR3 has 16 amino acids. V lost 4 bases and J 2 bases, leaving 15 bases between the germline ends. Here the CDR3 DNA reads TGTGCCAGCAGCTCTTCGGGGGGTACGGGCAATCAGCCCCAGCATTTT. This codes for CASSSSGGTGNQPQHF.

This chain uses TRBV10-3 with TRBJ1-5; possibly TRBD1 for D (5 bases). This CDR3 contains 13 residues. V lost 3 bases to trimming and J lost 2 bases, with 5 bases between them. Germline-derived CDR1 and CDR2 are ENHRY and SYGVKD. As DNA, the CDR3 is TGTGCCATCAGTGACAGGGGCAATCAGCCCCAGCATTTT. Translated, it gives CAISDRGNQPQHF.

The gene calls are TRBV7-9 and TRBJ2-1; TRBD2 aligns across 10 bases. J lost 10 bases, V lost 5 bases, and 8 bases had no gene match. This CDR3 has 14 amino acids. Per the germline V gene, CDR1 is SEHNR and CDR2 is FQNEAQ (reference sequence). In nucleotides, the CDR3 is TGTGCCAGCAGCGCAGCGGGAGGGCCGGGAGAGCAGTTCTTC. This gives the protein CASSAAGGPGEQFF. The variable domain in full, with the rest retrieved from reference TRBV7-9 and TRBJ2-1, is DTGVSQNPRHKITKRGQNVTFRCDPISEHNRLYWYRQTLGQGPEFLTYFQNEAQLEKSRLLSDRFSAERPKGSFSTLEIQRTEQGDSAMYLCASSAAGGPGEQFFGPGTRLTVL.

The gene calls are TRBV30 and TRBJ1-3; D gene unclear. The CDR3 is 12 residues long. Trimming took off 1 base at V and 3 bases at J, with 4 bases between the two ends. Germline V gives CDR1 GTSNPN, CDR2 SVGIG (reference sequence). The CDR3 DNA is TGTGCCTGGAGTGACAATGGAAACACCATATATTTT. It codes for CAWSDNGNTIYF.

This chain connects TRBV25-1 to TRBJ2-3; D might be TRBD1 (6 bases). Trimming took 7 bases from V and 2 from J, leaving 13 bases between them. This CDR3 comprises 14 residues. From germline, CDR1 is MGHDK and CDR2 SYGVNS. In DNA, the CDR3 is TGTGCCAGCAATTCCCGGGACATCACAGATACGCAGTATTTT. Protein: CASNSRDITDTQYF. Based on the CDR3 plus reference TRBV25-1 and TRBJ2-3, the full variable domain is EADIYQTPRYLVIGTGKKITLECSQTMGHDKMYWYQQDPGMELHLIHYSYGVNSTEKGDLSSESTVSRIRTEHFPLTLESARPSHTSQYLCASNSRDITDTQYFGPGTRLTVL.

The rearrangement links TRBV4-2 to TRBJ2-5; D is perhaps TRBD2 (6 bases). CDR3 length: 16 amino acids. Germline CDR1 reads LGHNA; CDR2 reads YNFKEQ. The germline V and J ends were trimmed by 0 bases and 1 base, with 12 bases remaining between them. The CDR3 loop reads CASSQEFGLPQETQYF. CDR3 sequence (DNA): TGTGCCAGCAGCCAAGAATTCGGACTACCCCAAGAGACCCAGTACTTC.

The chain carries TRBV4-1 and TRBJ1-1; D perhaps matches TRBD1 (5 bases). Trimming stripped 7 bases from V and 4 bases from J, with 13 bases between. The CDR3 extends over 13 amino acids. Germline-derived CDR1 and CDR2 are MGHRA and YSYEKL. This CDR3 reads CASKRAGTTEAFF. CDR3 sequence (DNA): TGCGCCAGCAAACGAGCGGGGACCACTGAAGCTTTCTTT.

In its sample, this clone was seen once. V and J are TRBV11-1 and TRBJ2-7, with 10 bases matching TRBD1. This CDR3 is built from 15 residues. CDR1 is SGHAT, CDR2 FQDESV, per germline (reference sequence). The V and J ends lost 5 bases and 2 bases, in that order; junction bases with no gene match: 6. The CDR3 DNA follows: TGTGCCAGCAGCAAGCGGGGACAGGGGCCCTACGAGCAGTACTTC. This encodes CASSKRGQGPYEQYF.

The rearrangement uses TRBV5-1 and TRBJ2-2; 8 nucleotides line up with TRBD1. This CDR3 has 12 residues. The germline gives CDR1 SGHRS, CDR2 YFSETQ. Trimming took 4 bases from V and 13 from J; bases not matched to a gene: 6. The CDR3 DNA is TGCGCCAGCAGCCCCGGACAGGGAGGGCTGTTTTTT. As protein: CASSPGQGGLFF.

V usage is TRBV6-2 or TRBV6-3 and J usage is TRBJ1-2; possibly TRBD1 for D (5 bases). CDR3 length: 14 residues. Germline V lookup: CDR1 MNHEY, CDR2 SVGEGT. V shed 2 bases and J shed 4 bases, with 11 bases lying between them. In nucleotides, the CDR3 is TGTGCCAGCAGTTACGGTGGGGGGGGCTATGGCTACACCTTC. It is translated as CASSYGGGGYGYTF.

The chain uses TRBV27 and TRBJ2-3; no clear D. The CDR3 runs 13 residues. Between the trimmed V and J ends, which lost 5 bases and 1 base, there was a span of 7 bases. Germline V gene lookup returns CDR1 MNHEY and CDR2 SMNVEV (reference sequence). CDR3 nucleotides: TGTGCCAGCAGTCCCACCCGCACAGATACGCAGTATTTT. It specifies CASSPTRTDTQYF.

The genes are TRBV18 and TRBJ1-1, with D tentatively TRBD1 (6 bases). CDR1 KGHSH and CDR2 LQKENI come from the germline V gene. This CDR3 spans 14 amino acids. Trimming removed 7 bases from V and 1 base from J, with 13 bases in between. The CDR3 nucleotides read TGTGCCAGCTTCGCGGGGGGGGCGAACACTGAAGCTTTCTTT. The encoded protein is CASFAGGANTEAFF. Filled out from reference TRBV18 and TRBJ1-1, the complete variable domain reads NAGVMQNPRHLVRRRGQEARLRCSPMKGHSHVYWYRQLPEEGLKFMVYLQKENIIDESGMPKERFSAEFPKEGPSILRIQQVVRGDSAAYFCASFAGGANTEAFFGQGTRLTVV.

This sequence joins TRBV5-1 and TRBJ1-2; D might be TRBD1 (6 bases). This CDR3 is 15 amino acids long. The V gene's germline CDR1 is SGHRS and CDR2 YFSETQ. Trimming pared 0 bases from V and 8 bases from J, leaving 17 bases between. The DNA for the CDR3 is TGCGCCAGCAGCTTGGAAGGACAGCTTGGAAACGGCTACACCTTC. This codes for CASSLEGQLGNGYTF.